These T cell receptor beta chains were read from a single sample in a study of CD4 T cells in relation to SARS-CoV-2 and coronaviruses. Clones were sequenced by immunoSEQ multiplex PCR, and TCRdb holds only the in-frame ones, with some missing. The sample lists over 15,000 clones, 70% to 80% occurring once. These receptors lack a known antigen. The sample comprised CD4+ T cells from PBMCs, cultured in vitro. These receptors all stem from a human donor in good health. CDR3s include the opening cysteine and the closing phenylalanine or tryptophan. A D gene is named only where the DNA matches it firmly. Rows may omit the clone size; those that give it use once, few, many or a size class.

CDR3aa	CDR3nt	d_gene	v_gene	abundance	j_gene
CASSNLDRAGETQYF	TGTGCCAGCAGCAATTTAGACAGGGCGGGGGAGACCCAGTACTTC	-	TRBV21-1	-	TRBJ2-5
CASSVSSGRGDTQYF	TGTGCCAGCAGCGTAAGCAGCGGGAGAGGAGATACGCAGTATTTT	TRBD2	TRBV9	-	TRBJ2-3
CASSLLAGGDQETQYF	TGTGCCAGCAGCCTTCTAGCGGGGGGCGATCAAGAGACCCAGTACTTC	TRBD2	TRBV7-8	-	TRBJ2-5
CASGSPLAGTQETQYF	TGTGCTAGTGGTTCCCCTTTGGCGGGGACCCAAGAGACCCAGTACTTC	-	TRBV12-5	-	TRBJ2-5
CASSQDRDRGEQYF	TGTGCCAGCAGCCAGGACCGGGACAGGGGCGAGCAGTACTTC	TRBD1	TRBV11-2	-	TRBJ2-7
CASSQDGRGPGNEKLFF	TGCGCCAGCAGCCAAGATGGGAGAGGGCCGGGTAATGAAAAACTGTTTTTT	-	TRBV4-3	-	TRBJ1-4
CASSLWPSGGAGETQYF	TGTGCCAGCAGTTTATGGCCTAGCGGGGGGGCTGGGGAGACCCAGTACTTC	TRBD2	TRBV28	-	TRBJ2-5
CAWSVMSRGPYEQYF	TGTGCCTGGAGTGTGATGTCCAGGGGACCCTACGAGCAGTACTTC	-	TRBV30	-	TRBJ2-7
CASSQDPSGTFYEQYF	TGTGCCAGCAGCCAAGATCCTAGCGGGACTTTCTACGAGCAGTACTTC	TRBD2	TRBV4-2	-	TRBJ2-7
CASGLGPYNEQFF	TGTGCCAGCGGCTTAGGACCATACAATGAGCAGTTCTTC	-	TRBV2	-	TRBJ2-1
CASRAREDTEAFF	TGCGCCAGCAGAGCTAGGGAGGACACTGAAGCTTTCTTT	-	TRBV5-1	-	TRBJ1-1
CASSRRTDFYGYTF	TGTGCCAGCAGCCGACGGACGGATTTCTATGGCTACACCTTC	-	TRBV3-1/TRBV3-2	-	TRBJ1-2
CASSLGVLGYTF	TGCGCCAGCAGCTTGGGTGTTCTTGGCTACACCTTC	-	TRBV5-1	-	TRBJ1-2
CASSLAGSTDTQYF	TGTGCCAGCAGCTTGGCAGGAAGCACAGATACGCAGTATTTT	-	TRBV5-4	once	TRBJ2-3
CASSPLAGVTDTQYF	TGTGCCAGCAGCCCCCTTGCGGGAGTCACAGATACGCAGTATTTT	TRBD2	TRBV11-3	-	TRBJ2-3
CATSARATGELFF	TGTGCCACCAGTGCGAGGGCCACCGGGGAGCTGTTTTTT	-	TRBV24-1	-	TRBJ2-2
CASSFLNGEQFF	TGTGCCAGCAGTTTCCTCAACGGTGAGCAGTTCTTC	-	TRBV6-5	-	TRBJ2-1
CASSSGEANEKLFF	TGCGCCAGCAGCTCAGGGGAGGCTAATGAAAAACTGTTTTTT	-	TRBV5-1	few	TRBJ1-4
CASSLEGQGANEQFF	TGTGCCAGCAGCTTAGAGGGGCAGGGGGCCAATGAGCAGTTCTTC	TRBD1	TRBV11-3	few	TRBJ2-1
CAWRPGANVLTF	TGTGCCTGGAGACCTGGGGCCAACGTCCTGACTTTC	-	TRBV30	-	TRBJ2-6
CASSLSRTTEAFF	TGTGCCAGCAGCTTATCAAGGACAACTGAAGCTTTCTTT	-	TRBV7-9	-	TRBJ1-1
CASRMRDRGNEKLFF	TGTGCCAGCAGGATGAGGGACAGGGGGAATGAAAAACTGTTTTTT	TRBD1	TRBV2	-	TRBJ1-4
CASLAPFSSSGANVLTF	TGTGCCAGCCTCGCCCCTTTCTCCTCCTCTGGGGCCAACGTCCTGACTTTC	-	TRBV19	-	TRBJ2-6
CASSPLAGEGTGELFF	TGTGCCAGCAGCCCGCTGGCAGGGGAGGGAACCGGGGAGCTGTTTTTT	-	TRBV9	few	TRBJ2-2
CASSITYREPGNTIYF	TGTGCCAGTAGCATAACTTACAGGGAGCCTGGAAACACCATATATTTT	-	TRBV19	-	TRBJ1-3
CASSDQPISGNTGELFF	TGTGCCAGCAGCGACCAACCCATCTCGGGAAACACCGGGGAGCTGTTTTTT	-	TRBV9	-	TRBJ2-2
CASSSQGGSEKLFF	TGTGCCAGCAGTTCGCAGGGGGGGAGCGAAAAACTGTTTTTT	TRBD1	TRBV6-1	-	TRBJ1-4
CASTRFPADTQYF	TGTGCCAGCACGCGATTTCCAGCAGATACGCAGTATTTT	-	TRBV2	-	TRBJ2-3
CASSEAAAIAGDEQFF	TGTGCCAGCAGTGAAGCGGCGGCAATAGCGGGAGACGAGCAGTTCTTC	TRBD2	TRBV6-1	-	TRBJ2-1
CASSLVRVGNTEAFF	TGTGCCAGCAGCTTAGTGCGAGTGGGAAACACTGAAGCTTTCTTT	-	TRBV7-2	-	TRBJ1-1
CASSILAGVTGELFF	TGTGCCAGTAGTATCCTAGCGGGGGTCACCGGGGAGCTGTTTTTT	TRBD2	TRBV19	few	TRBJ2-2
CASSAHRNNEQFF	TGTGCCAGCAGCGCCCACAGAAACAATGAGCAGTTCTTC	-	TRBV9	-	TRBJ2-1
CASSLYGTSDRAVHGYTF	TGTGCCAGCAGTTTATACGGGACCTCGGACAGGGCCGTTCATGGCTACACCTTC	TRBD1	TRBV28	-	TRBJ1-2
CSALGRTQYF	TGCAGTGCCCTGGGGCGGACGCAGTATTTT	-	TRBV20-1	-	TRBJ2-3
CASSPPGSYNEQFF	TGTGCCAGCAGCCCGCCGGGGTCCTACAATGAGCAGTTCTTC	-	TRBV7-9	-	TRBJ2-1
CASSYDSTGLYGYTF	TGTGCCAGCAGTTACGACTCGACAGGACTCTATGGCTACACCTTC	-	TRBV6-5	-	TRBJ1-2
CASSDPKQGFGNQPQHF	TGTGCCAGCAGTGACCCCAAACAGGGTTTTGGCAATCAGCCCCAGCATTTT	-	TRBV6-1	once	TRBJ1-5
CSVVSNRDGNEQFF	TGCAGCGTTGTTTCGAACAGGGATGGCAATGAGCAGTTCTTC	-	TRBV29-1	-	TRBJ2-1
CASTPRGQGGELFF	TGTGCCAGCACCCCGCGGGGGCAAGGCGGGGAGCTGTTTTTT	-	TRBV6-2/TRBV6-3	-	TRBJ2-2
CASSQVTQRGAEEGDTQYF	TGTGCCAGCAGCCAAGTTACCCAGCGGGGGGCTGAGGAGGGGGATACGCAGTATTTT	TRBD2	TRBV3-1/TRBV3-2	-	TRBJ2-3
CASSLGGTYNSPLHF	TGTGCCAGCAGCTTAGGGGGAACCTATAATTCACCCCTCCACTTT	-	TRBV7-2	-	TRBJ1-6
CASSPRTSGGRTDTQYF	TGCGCCAGCAGCCCCCGGACTAGCGGGGGGCGCACAGATACGCAGTATTTT	TRBD2	TRBV5-1	-	TRBJ2-3
CASSYSYRSSYEQYF	TGTGCCAGCAGTTACTCTTACAGAAGCTCCTACGAGCAGTACTTC	-	TRBV6-5	-	TRBJ2-7
CASSPKAGGITDTQYF	TGTGCCAGCTCACCCAAAGCGGGGGGAATCACAGATACGCAGTATTTT	TRBD2	TRBV18	-	TRBJ2-3
CASSSPGGRAKDTEAFF	TGTGCCAGCAGCTCACCAGGGGGTCGGGCGAAGGACACTGAAGCTTTCTTT	TRBD1	TRBV5-5	-	TRBJ1-1
CASSLEQRYGYTF	TGTGCCAGCAGCTTAGAACAGCGCTATGGCTACACCTTC	-	TRBV7-2	-	TRBJ1-2
CASSQEQGGLQTQYF	TGTGCCAGCAGCCAAGAGCAGGGCGGGTTACAGACCCAGTACTTC	-	TRBV7-2	-	TRBJ2-5
CASSIQGATYEQYF	TGTGCCAGCTCGATACAGGGGGCAACCTACGAGCAGTACTTC	TRBD1	TRBV18	-	TRBJ2-7
CAINQDRGDYGYTF	TGTGCCATCAACCAGGACAGGGGAGACTATGGCTACACCTTC	TRBD1	TRBV10-3	-	TRBJ1-2